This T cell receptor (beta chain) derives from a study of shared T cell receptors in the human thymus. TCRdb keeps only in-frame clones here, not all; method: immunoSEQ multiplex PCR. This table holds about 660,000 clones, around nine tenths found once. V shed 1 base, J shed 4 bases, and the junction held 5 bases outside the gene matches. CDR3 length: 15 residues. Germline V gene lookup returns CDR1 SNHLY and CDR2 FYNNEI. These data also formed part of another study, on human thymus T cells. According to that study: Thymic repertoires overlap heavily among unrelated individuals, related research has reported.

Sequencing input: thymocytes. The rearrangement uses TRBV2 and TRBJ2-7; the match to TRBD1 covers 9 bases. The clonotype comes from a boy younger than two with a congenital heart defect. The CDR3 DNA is TGTGCCAGCAGTGAAGGCACAGGGGGCGGTTACGAGCAGTACTTC. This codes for CASSEGTGGGYEQYF.